This TCR beta chain emerged from a study of blood T cell repertoires in COVID-19. TCRdb's copy holds only in-frame clones and misses some; the assay was immunoSEQ multiplex PCR. The data hold approximately 100,000 clones, with about two thirds observed a single time. The clonotype was recovered from a human donor with acute or convalescent COVID-19. The donor label of this sample is uncertain. The specimen was peripheral blood.

CDR3 sequence: CASSPGNTYGYTF. The CDR3 DNA reads as TGCGCCAGCAGCCCGGGAAATACCTATGGCTACACCTTC. The chain employs TRBV5-1 and TRBJ1-2; D is uncertain. This CDR3 is built from 13 residues. V gave up 4 bases and J gave up 4 bases, with 11 bases separating them. The germline CDR1 and CDR2 sequences are SGHRS and YFSETQ.